This TCR beta chain was identified during a study of blood T cell repertoires in COVID-19. Overall study context: Sites across the United States, Italy and Spain contributed samples from acute and convalescent COVID-19. T cells, B-cell-depleted T cells, or PBMCs provided the cDNA or gDNA that served as material.

The CDR3 extends over 13 amino acids. Trimming shortened V by 3 bases and J by 3 bases, and 8 bases separated the two germline ends. Source study methods: It was from reference gene primer amplification that nucleated cell counts were estimated. Only in-frame clones appear in the TCRdb table, and some are missing; sequencing was by immunoSEQ multiplex PCR. Clonal size and the V and J genes are those of that table, whereas D and trimming came from the DNA. This sample has about 200,000 clones, with less than 85% found just once. The clonotype comes from a middle-aged man who had recovered from COVID-19. The gene calls are TRBV12-3 or TRBV12-4 and TRBJ2-5, with a weak D call TRBD1 (6 bases). The sequenced sample was peripheral blood. The CDR3 protein is CASSFGQKETQYF. CDR3 in DNA: TGTGCCAGCAGTTTTGGACAGAAAGAGACCCAGTACTTC.